This T cell receptor beta chain was sequenced for a study of T-cell memory formation after mild COVID-19. Study-wide findings and caveats: Clones contracting across day 15 to 85 had a balanced CD4/CD8 profile; later expanding clones leaned CD4+.

CDR1 SGHVS and CDR2 FNYEAQ come from the germline V gene. This CDR3 comprises 15 residues. With 5 bases clipped from V and 4 bases from J, the junction kept 5 bases outside the gene matches. Details on this clonotype: The antigen remains undetermined.

TCRdb independently ran MiXCR on the 5' RACE reads; one entry per CDR3 protein. The repertoire holds about half a million distinct CDR3 sequences, about 20% seen once, with about 12% in the top ten. This sequence originates from an adult woman who had mild COVID-19 (a few samples of this study predate the infection). Cell type and time point are not known. The source material was PBMCs or a T cell subset sorted from them (not recorded which). The V and J genes are TRBV7-6 and TRBJ2-7; 13 positions match TRBD2. For the CDR3, the DNA is TGTGCCAGCAGCATGGGACTAGCGGGGAAGTACGAGCAGTACTTC. Its translation is CASSMGLAGKYEQYF.